The 12 T cell receptor beta chains listed next were all sequenced from one sample in a study of blood T cell repertoires in COVID-19. Assay: immunoSEQ multiplex PCR; the TCRdb copy retains only in-frame clones and omits some. The sample includes 100,000 to 150,000 clones, over 75% seen only once; the top ten take roughly 2.1%. The sample was peripheral blood. These receptors were obtained from a man aged 65 to 85 with active COVID-19.

The DNA for the CDR3 is TGTGCCAGCGGAAGTCCGGGACAGGTTAATGGCTACACCTTC. It is translated as CASGSPGQVNGYTF. The V and J genes are TRBV2 and TRBJ1-2; TRBD1 matches 8 bases. J was trimmed by 6 bases and V by 8 bases; bases with no gene match: 11. Germline V gene lookup returns CDR1 SNHLY and CDR2 FYNNEI. This CDR3 has 14 amino acids.

This clone was seen a single time. The chain uses TRBV11-2 and TRBJ1-3; 8 bases are shared with TRBD1. CDR1 SGHAT and CDR2 FQNNGV come from the germline V gene. Germline trimming cut 5 bases from V and 4 bases from J; bases unmatched to any gene: 10. The CDR3 runs 16 residues. The CDR3 sequence: CASSAPQGARGNTIYF. The CDR3, as DNA: TGTGCCAGCAGCGCACCCCAGGGGGCGAGGGGAAACACCATATATTTT.

The J gene is TRBJ2-7, the V gene TRBV5-4; D is perhaps TRBD2 (6 bases). CDR3 length equals 15 residues. The V end was cut by 0 bases, the J end by 2 bases, with 12 bases between. The germline V gene has CDR1 SGHNT and CDR2 YYREEE (reference sequence). The chain's CDR3 is CASSLVAGRTYEQYF. The CDR3 nucleotides read TGTGCCAGCAGCTTGGTGGCGGGGAGGACCTACGAGCAGTACTTC.

J is TRBJ2-1 and V is TRBV28; the match to TRBD2 covers 7 bases. Germline CDR1 and CDR2: MDHEN and SYDVKM. The CDR3 sequence is 16 residues long. Trimming at V came to 2 bases and at J to 2 bases, leaving 6 bases not matched to a gene. CDR3 sequence reads: CASSLDREVPYNEQFF. Written as DNA, the CDR3 is TGTGCCAGCAGTTTAGACCGGGAGGTCCCCTACAATGAGCAGTTCTTC.

In its sample, this clone was seen a few times. The rearrangement joins TRBV7-2 to TRBJ1-5; 8 nucleotides line up with TRBD1. The ends lost 0 bases at V and 4 bases at J; junction bases unmatched: 2. The CDR3 runs 15 residues. The V gene's germline CDR1 is SGHTA and CDR2 FQGNSA. CDR3: CASSLARTGNQPQHF. The CDR3, as DNA: TGTGCCAGCAGCTTAGCCCGGACAGGGAATCAGCCCCAGCATTTT.

This chain joins TRBV30 and TRBJ1-2; tentatively, D is TRBD1 (6 bases). Trimming stripped 3 bases from V and 8 bases from J, with 25 bases between. The CDR3 spans 16 residues. CDR1 GTSNPN and CDR2 SVGIG come from the germline V gene (reference sequence). CDR3 loop: CAWRGTEKGVDGGYTF. CDR3 sequence (DNA): TGTGCCTGGAGGGGAACCGAAAAGGGGGTGGACGGGGGCTACACCTTC.

The chain has TRBV30 and TRBJ1-1, with D unresolved. Germline CDR1 reads GTSNPN; CDR2 reads SVGIG (reference sequence). V dropped 3 bases and J dropped 0 bases, with 14 bases sitting between them. CDR3 size: 15 residues. The CDR3 DNA reads TGTGCCTGGAGGGTTTGGGCGGGAGTGAACACTGAAGCTTTCTTT. Protein sequence: CAWRVWAGVNTEAFF.

The DNA for the CDR3 is TGTGCCAGCAGTGTGAGGGGCGGGAGGGCAATAAGCAATGAGCAGTTCTTC. This gives the protein CASSVRGGRAISNEQFF. The chain recombines TRBV6-1 with TRBJ2-1, with 9 bases aligning to TRBD2. Germline loops: CDR1 MNHNS, CDR2 SASEGT. This CDR3 is built from 17 residues. Trimming took 4 bases from V and 6 from J; bases not matched to a gene: 13.

The V call is TRBV5-1, the J call TRBJ2-7; D is perhaps TRBD2 (7 bases). From germline, CDR1 is SGHRS and CDR2 YFSETQ. This CDR3 is built from 14 residues. V lost 0 bases and J 5 bases, leaving 12 bases between the germline ends. CDR3: CASSLVRGADEQYF. The DNA for the CDR3 is TGCGCCAGCAGCTTGGTTCGGGGGGCCGACGAGCAGTACTTC.

This clone was seen a single time. This chain uses TRBV24-1 with TRBJ2-1, with 12 bases identical to TRBD2. Per the germline V gene, CDR1 is KGHDR and CDR2 is SFDVKD. V lost 2 bases and J lost 7; bases outside the gene matches: 5. CDR3 length equals 16 residues. CDR3 nucleotide sequence: TGTGCCACCAGTGATTCAACTAGCGGGAGGAAGAATGAGCAGTTCTTC. Encoded protein: CATSDSTSGRKNEQFF.

The chain recombines TRBV7-4 with TRBJ2-7, with 9 bases lining up with TRBD2. CDR3 length equals 13 residues. CDR1 and CDR2 (germline): SGHVT, SQSDAQ. The V segment lost 4 bases and the J segment 2 bases; nucleotides outside the gene matches: 0. CDR3 sequence (DNA): TGTGCCAGCAGCTGGACTAGCGCCTACGAGCAGTACTTC. Translated: CASSWTSAYEQYF.

The J gene is TRBJ2-2, the V gene TRBV28; 9 bases align to TRBD2. The CDR3 runs to 15 residues. The junction had 7 bases not matched to a gene; V was cut back by 7 bases and J by 4 bases. Germline assignment: CDR1 MDHEN and CDR2 SYDVKM. The CDR3 DNA reads TGTGCCAGCAATAGCGGGAGCCGGGGCACCGGGGAGCTGTTTTTT. Residues: CASNSGSRGTGELFF.